This T cell receptor (beta chain) came from a study of OX40 agonist ivuxolimab in advanced cancers. Across the study: The treatment was a fully human IgG2 OX40 agonist, ivuxolimab. Study results and caveats: Doses of 0.1 to 3.0 mg/kg were accompanied by clonal expansion of CD4+ and CD8+ blood T cells by week 6. Among the lowest peripheral clonal expansion occurred in 0.1-3.0 mg/kg partial responders. Compared with CD4+, CD8+ T cells on average had more expanded clones.

To note about this clone: Its target is not known.

Assay used: immunoSEQ multiplex PCR; TCRdb lists only in-frame clones, some missing. The table has 9,000 to 13,000 clones, over 60% seen once; the top ten hold around 30%. Germline V CDR1 and CDR2: SEHNR, FQNEAQ (reference sequence). J gave up 2 bases and V 5 bases, and 11 bases lay outside the gene matches. CDR3 length equals 17 residues. The TCR comes from an adult with an advanced solid tumor such as melanoma, head and neck, liver or kidney cancer. The material sequenced was CD4+ or CD8+ T cells sorted from blood, taken in a trial of the OX40 agonist ivuxolimab. V and J are TRBV7-9 and TRBJ2-3; 9 bases agree with TRBD2. CDR3 loop: CASSPHERGDDTDTQYF. CDR3 bases: TGTGCCAGCAGCCCCCACGAGCGGGGGGACGACACAGATACGCAGTATTTT.